Each of the 12 T cell receptor beta chains below was sequenced from the same sample in a study of cytomegalovirus exposure and HLA in healthy donors. The PCR contained 60 Vbeta and 13 Jbeta primers. Profiling relied on immunoSEQ multiplex PCR, and the TCRdb table lists in-frame clones only, not all of them. Of 130,000 or so clones in the sample, approximately 80% were seen once. Material for sequencing was PBMCs. The receptor set was obtained from a woman in her thirties or forties in good health and CMV-seronegative.

This clone was found once. V gene TRBV7-9 combines with J gene TRBJ2-2; 9 nucleotides match TRBD1. V trimming: 5 bases; J trimming: 8 bases; junction bases outside the gene matches: 9. The CDR3 contains 15 residues. Germline V gene sequence: CDR1 SEHNR, CDR2 FQNEAQ (reference sequence). Written as DNA, the CDR3 is TGTGCCAGCAGCCCCCCGGGACAGGGTTCGGGGGAGCTGTTTTTT. Translating it yields CASSPPGQGSGELFF.

This clone was seen only once. V usage is TRBV9 and J usage is TRBJ1-1; D unclear. The length of the CDR3 is 13 residues. The V and J ends lost 4 bases and 2 bases respectively, with 9 bases between them. The germline gives CDR1 SGDLS, CDR2 YYNGEE. The chain's CDR3 is CASSLTSNTEAFF. Written as DNA, the CDR3 is TGTGCCAGCAGCCTTACAAGTAACACTGAAGCTTTCTTT.

The rearrangement links TRBV4-1 to TRBJ2-3; D uncertain. Germline CDR1 is MGHRA and CDR2 is YSYEKL. V was clipped by 4 bases and J by 2 bases, with 13 bases between them. The CDR3 sequence is 15 residues long. CDR3: CASSLVLASTDTQYF. The CDR3 DNA sequence: TGCGCCAGCAGCCTCGTCCTCGCGTCCACAGATACGCAGTATTTT.

This clone was picked up one time. The chain combines TRBV27 with TRBJ1-1, with unresolved D. This CDR3 has 16 residues. Germline CDR1 MNHEY, CDR2 SMNVEV (reference sequence). Trimming removed 6 bases from V and 0 bases from J, with 17 bases in between. CDR3 nucleotides: TGTGCCAGCAGACTAGCAACTCAGATGATGAACACTGAAGCTTTCTTT. Translation: CASRLATQMMNTEAFF.

The V gene is TRBV19, the J gene TRBJ2-1; possibly TRBD2 for D (6 bases). V dropped 6 bases and J dropped 6 bases, with 15 bases sitting between them. There are 14 residues in the CDR3. From germline, CDR1 is LNHDA and CDR2 SQIVND (reference sequence). The CDR3 DNA reads as TGTGCCAGTAGCGGGAGCATGTCACCCAATGAGCAGTTCTTC. It yields the protein CASSGSMSPNEQFF.

The rearrangement links TRBV15 to TRBJ2-5; possibly TRBD2 for D (6 bases). The CDR3 is 14 amino acids. Germline assignment: CDR1 LNHNV and CDR2 YYDKDF (reference sequence). V shed 9 bases and J shed 2 bases, with 16 bases lying between them. CDR3 coding DNA: TGTGCCACGGGCAGGAGGGACGGGCAAGAGACCCAGTACTTC. Translating it yields CATGRRDGQETQYF.

This chain links TRBV5-1 with TRBJ1-5; D is undetermined. The germline gives CDR1 SGHRS, CDR2 YFSETQ. The CDR3 is made up of 14 amino acids. Trimming took 0 bases from V and 4 from J, leaving 8 bases between them. CDR3 protein: CASSLGQENQPQHF. CDR3 bases: TGCGCCAGCAGCTTGGGGCAGGAAAATCAGCCCCAGCATTTT.

This clone was detected only a few times. The rearrangement joins TRBV5-1 to TRBJ1-2, with 8 bases identical to TRBD1. CDR1 and CDR2 (germline): SGHRS, YFSETQ. V was clipped by 8 bases and J by 6 bases; unmatched bases: 12. The CDR3 is 14 amino acids. The CDR3 sequence: CASNPQGALDGYTF. The CDR3 region has the DNA TGCGCCAGTAACCCCCAGGGGGCGTTAGATGGCTACACCTTC.

The chain employs TRBV7-8 and TRBJ2-1; possibly TRBD2 for D (6 bases). CDR1 and CDR2 from the germline V gene are SGHVS and FQNEAQ. Trimming shortened V by 4 bases and J by 7 bases, and 11 bases separated the two germline ends. The CDR3 has 13 amino acids. The CDR3 DNA reads as TGTGCCAGCAGCTGGAGACTAGAAAATGAGCAGTTCTTC. As protein: CASSWRLENEQFF. Using reference TRBV7-8 and TRBJ2-1 for the parts outside the CDR3, the full variable domain is GAGVSQSPRYKVAKRGQDVALRCDPISGHVSLFWYQQALGQGPEFLTYFQNEAQLDKSGLPSDRFFAERPEGSVSTLKIQRTQQEDSAVYLCASSWRLENEQFFGPGTRLTVL.

The rearrangement joins TRBV7-3 to TRBJ2-3, with 11 positions matching TRBD2. Germline lookup yields CDR1 SGHTA and CDR2 FQGTGA. This CDR3 is built from 19 residues. J was trimmed by 0 bases and V by 4 bases; bases with no gene match: 12. The CDR3 sequence is CASSSDRTSGRSSTDTQYF. Written as DNA, the CDR3 is TGTGCCAGCAGCTCAGACCGGACTAGCGGGCGGTCTAGCACAGATACGCAGTATTTT. Supplemented by reference TRBV7-3 and TRBJ2-3, the full variable domain reads GAGVSQTPSNKVTEKGKYVELRCDPISGHTALYWYRQSLGQGPEFLIYFQGTGAADDSGLPNDRFFAVRPEGSVSTLKIQRTERGDSAVYLCASSSDRTSGRSSTDTQYFGPGTRLTVL.

The chain uses TRBV19 and TRBJ2-7, with D perhaps matching TRBD2 (5 bases). The CDR3 sequence is 14 residues long. Trimming took 4 bases from V and 5 from J, leaving 15 bases between them. Looked up from germline, CDR1 is LNHDA and CDR2 is SQIVND (reference sequence). Here the CDR3 reads CASSSGGDLHEQYF. In DNA, the CDR3 is TGTGCCAGTAGTAGCGGAGGTGATCTCCACGAGCAGTACTTC.

The gene calls are TRBV5-3 and TRBJ2-7, with TRBD1 matching over 11 bases. TRBV5-3 is treated as an ORF (open reading frame) with a function not yet certain. CDR3 size: 18 residues. Unmatched junction bases numbered 11, after V lost 3 bases and J lost 0 bases. The CDR3 nucleotides are TGTGCCAGAAGCTCTAGGACAGGGGGCCTTGTAAGCTCCTACGAGCAGTACTTC. This sequence encodes CARSSRTGGLVSSYEQYF.